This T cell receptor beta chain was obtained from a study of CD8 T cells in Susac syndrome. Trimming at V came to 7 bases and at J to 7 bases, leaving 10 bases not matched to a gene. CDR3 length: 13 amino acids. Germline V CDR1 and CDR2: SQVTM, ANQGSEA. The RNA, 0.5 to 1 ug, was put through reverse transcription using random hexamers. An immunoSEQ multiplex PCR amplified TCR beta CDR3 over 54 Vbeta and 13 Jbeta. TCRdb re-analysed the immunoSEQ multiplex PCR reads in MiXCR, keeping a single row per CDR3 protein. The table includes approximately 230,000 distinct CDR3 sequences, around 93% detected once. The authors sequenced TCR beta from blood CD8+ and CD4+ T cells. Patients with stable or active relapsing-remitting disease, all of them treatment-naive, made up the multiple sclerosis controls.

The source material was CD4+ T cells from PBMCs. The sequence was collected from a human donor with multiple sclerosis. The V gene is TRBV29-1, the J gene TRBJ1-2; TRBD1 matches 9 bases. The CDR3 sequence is CSARDREIIGYTF. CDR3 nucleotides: TGCAGCGCCCGGGACAGGGAAATAATTGGCTACACCTTC.